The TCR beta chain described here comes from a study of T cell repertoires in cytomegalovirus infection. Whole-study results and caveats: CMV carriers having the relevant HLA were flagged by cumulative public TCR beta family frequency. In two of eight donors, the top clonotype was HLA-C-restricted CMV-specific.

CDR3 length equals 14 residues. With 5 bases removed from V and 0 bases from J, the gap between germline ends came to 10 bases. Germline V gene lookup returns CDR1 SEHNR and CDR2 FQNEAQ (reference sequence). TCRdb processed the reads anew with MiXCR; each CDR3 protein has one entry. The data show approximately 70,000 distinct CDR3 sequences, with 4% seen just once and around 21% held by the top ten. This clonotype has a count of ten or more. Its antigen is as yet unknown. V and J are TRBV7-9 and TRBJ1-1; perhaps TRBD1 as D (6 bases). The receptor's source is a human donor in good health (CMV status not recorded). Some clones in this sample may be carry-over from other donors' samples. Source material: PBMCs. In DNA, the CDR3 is TGTGCCAGCAGCAGAGACAGGATGAACACTGAAGCTTTCTTT. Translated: CASSRDRMNTEAFF.